A selection of T cell receptor beta chains follows, all from one sample in a study of CD8 T cells in ankylosing spondylitis. MiXCR was run by TCRdb on the 5' RACE reads, yielding one entry per CDR3 protein. The sample includes over 30,000 distinct CDR3 sequences, approximately 10% seen only once; the top ten take 20%. Sequencing was performed on synovial fluid, either unsorted or a sorted T cell fraction (not recorded which). The receptors come from a male donor with ankylosing spondylitis. Each CDR3 is given with its conserved first and last residue. A D gene is named only where the DNA matches it firmly. Part of the rows lack a size; the others show once, few, many or a class for expanded clones.

J	V	size	D	DNA	CDR3
TRBJ2-3	TRBV29-1	many	TRBD2	TGCAGCGCGCCCCGAGCGGGAGAAGATACGCAGTATTTT	CSAPRAGEDTQYF
TRBJ1-1	TRBV28	many	TRBD1	TGTGCCAGCCGCACCGACAGGGGAGTTGCTGAAGCTTTCTTT	CASRTDRGVAEAFF
TRBJ2-2	TRBV4-3	many	-	TGCGCCAGCAGCCAAGGACAGGGAGGGACCGGGGAGCTGTTTTTT	CASSQGQGGTGELFF
TRBJ1-5	TRBV7-6	few	-	TGTGCCAGCAGCTTAGAACAGTCCAATCAGCCCCAGCATTTT	CASSLEQSNQPQHF
TRBJ2-1	TRBV7-2	many	TRBD1	TGTGCCAGCAGCAGCCCCCGGGACAGGGGCTCCTACAATGAGCAGTTCTTC	CASSSPRDRGSYNEQFF
TRBJ1-5	TRBV12-3/TRBV12-4	many	TRBD1	TGTGCCAGCAGTCCCCCGGGGACAGACTACAATCAGCCCCAGCATTTT	CASSPPGTDYNQPQHF
TRBJ2-7	TRBV7-9	many	-	TGTGCCAGCGGCCCTCCGGAGCACTACGAGCAGTACTTC	CASGPPEHYEQYF
TRBJ1-1	TRBV29-1	many	-	TGCCTCGCCTCCCTTGGGGGGACGAACACTGAAGCTTTCTTT	CLASLGGTNTEAFF
TRBJ2-7	TRBV12-3/TRBV12-4	many	TRBD1	TGTGCCAGCAGTTCATTATCCGGGACAGCTAATAACCAGCAGTACTTC	CASSSLSGTANNQQYF
TRBJ2-3	TRBV6-2/TRBV6-3	few	-	TGTGCCAGCAGTAGCCTATTCCGGAGGCCGGATACGCAGTATTTT	CASSSLFRRPDTQYF
TRBJ1-2	TRBV7-2	many	-	TGTGCCAGCAGCTTGGAGGAGGGACTTGGCTACACCTTC	CASSLEEGLGYTF
TRBJ2-1	TRBV20-1	many	TRBD1	TGCAGTGCTAGAGTCCCGGACAGGGGGTGGGATGAGCAGTTCTTC	CSARVPDRGWDEQFF
TRBJ2-3	TRBV20-1	many	TRBD1	TGCAGTGCTAGCTTCCGGGACAGGGGCTATACGCAGTATTTT	CSASFRDRGYTQYF
TRBJ2-2	TRBV6-2/TRBV6-3	many	-	TGTGCCAGCAGCCCGGACGAGGCCGGGGAGCTGTTTTTT	CASSPDEAGELFF
TRBJ1-2	TRBV27	-	-	TGTGCCAGCAGCCCCCTGGGCTTCGGGCATGGCTACACCTTC	CASSPLGFGHGYTF
TRBJ2-7	TRBV12-3/TRBV12-4	many	-	TGTGCCAGCAGGGGGGCGGGCCCCCACGAGCAGTACTTC	CASRGAGPHEQYF
TRBJ2-1	TRBV30	few	-	TGTGCCTGGAGTGGGGTACTAGAAGAGTTCTTC	CAWSGVLEEFF
TRBJ2-3	TRBV5-1	few	-	TGCGCCAGCAGCTTAGGAGACAGCACAGATACGCAGTATTTT	CASSLGDSTDTQYF
TRBJ2-2	TRBV3-1	-	TRBD2	TGTGCCAGCAGCCAAGTCCCTGGGACTAGCGGGCCCGGGGAGCTGTTTTTT	CASSQVPGTSGPGELFF
TRBJ1-3	TRBV20-1	-	-	TGCAGTGCTAGAGATGACAGAATTCCGCCTGGATGGGTATATTTT	CSARDDRIPPGWVYF
TRBJ2-4	TRBV7-2	-	-	TGTGCCAGCAGCTTTGGACTGAACATTCAGTACTTC	CASSFGLNIQYF
TRBJ2-3	TRBV4-3	few	-	TGCGCCAGCAGCCAAGATCGGGACGGCACAGATACGCAGTATTTT	CASSQDRDGTDTQYF
TRBJ2-7	TRBV4-3	many	-	TGCGCCAGCAGCCCCAATGGGGGATTAGGCGAGCAGTACTTC	CASSPNGGLGEQYF
TRBJ2-1	TRBV14	-	-	TGTGCCAGCAGCCGGAGGAGGGGCGACAGCTCCTACAATGAGCAGTTCTTC	CASSRRRGDSSYNEQFF
TRBJ2-1	TRBV28	few	TRBD2	TGTGCCAGCAGGTTATGGGGCTCTAGCGGAGGCGAGCAGTTCTTC	CASRLWGSSGGEQFF
TRBJ2-7	TRBV12-3/TRBV12-4	many	-	TGTGCCAGCACTCTACGACGGGAGTCCAGGTTGCCCTACGAGCAGTACTTC	CASTLRRESRLPYEQYF
TRBJ2-5	TRBV7-9	many	-	TGTGCCAGCACCCGGACAGCCCAAGAGACCCAGTACTTC	CASTRTAQETQYF
TRBJ1-1	TRBV7-3	many	TRBD1	TGTGCCAGCAGCCCCTGGGGGGACAGGTTGATGAACACTGAAGCTTTCTTT	CASSPWGDRLMNTEAFF
TRBJ2-3	TRBV15	-	-	TGTGCCACCAGCAGGAACAGGGTTAGCTCAGATACGCAGTATTTT	CATSRNRVSSDTQYF
TRBJ2-3	TRBV5-6	-	-	TGTGCCAGCAGCTTGGCTAAACTAGCATACACAGATACGCAGTATTTT	CASSLAKLAYTDTQYF
TRBJ1-4	TRBV25-1	few	-	TGTGCCAGCAGTGAAGACGGACCAGTGAGTTTTCATGAAAAACTGTTTTTT	CASSEDGPVSFHEKLFF
TRBJ2-3	TRBV7-8	few	TRBD2	TGTGCCAGCAGCAAGACTAGCGGGAGACCCGATACGCAGTATTTT	CASSKTSGRPDTQYF
TRBJ2-7	TRBV5-1	many	TRBD2	TGCGCCAGCAGCGCCGGGACTAGTGGATACGAGCAGTACTTC	CASSAGTSGYEQYF
TRBJ1-1	TRBV27	-	TRBD1	TGTGCCAGCAGTCTGGCCGGGACAGGCCCTGAAGCTTTCTTT	CASSLAGTGPEAFF
TRBJ1-5	TRBV30	few	-	TGTGCCTGGAAAGGGGCGGGGGCAGGAGATCAGCCCCAGCATTTT	CAWKGAGAGDQPQHF
TRBJ2-6	TRBV7-3	-	-	TGTGCCAGCAGCTTATTAGTAGGGGCCAACGTCCTGACTTTC	CASSLLVGANVLTF
TRBJ2-2	TRBV24-1	-	TRBD1	TGTGCCACCAGTGAAACAGGGGCCGGGGAGCTGTTTTTT	CATSETGAGELFF
TRBJ2-6	TRBV19	-	-	TGTGCCAGTAGTATTTTCGACTCTGGGGCCAACGTCCTGACTTTC	CASSIFDSGANVLTF
TRBJ2-3	TRBV6-4	many	TRBD2	TGTGCCAGCCCCGGGACTAGCGGGTGGCTTGTTACGCAGTATTTT	CASPGTSGWLVTQYF
TRBJ2-5	TRBV4-3	-	TRBD2	TGCGCCAGCAGCCATTTGCGGGGGTCGCAAGAGACCCAGTACTTC	CASSHLRGSQETQYF
TRBJ2-7	TRBV29-1	many	-	TGCAGCGTTGCGCCCACAGGGAGAGAGCAGTACTTC	CSVAPTGREQYF
TRBJ1-5	TRBV4-3	-	-	TGCGCCAGCAGCCAAGGCCGCAATCAGCCCCAGCATTTT	CASSQGRNQPQHF
TRBJ2-2	TRBV12-3/TRBV12-4	few	-	TGTGCCAGCAGTTTTGCGGGGCGGAACACCGGGGAGCTGTTTTTT	CASSFAGRNTGELFF
TRBJ2-7	TRBV9	-	-	TGTGCCAGCAGCGCGTACTCCGGGACACCAACCTACGAGCAGTACTTC	CASSAYSGTPTYEQYF
TRBJ2-7	TRBV5-1	few	-	TGCGCCAGCAGCTTGGATCTGACTAGTAAGTACGAGCAGTACTTC	CASSLDLTSKYEQYF
TRBJ2-5	TRBV5-4	few	TRBD2	TGTGCCAGCAGCTCCACCCGATTAGCGGGGAAAGAGACCCAGTACTTC	CASSSTRLAGKETQYF
TRBJ2-7	TRBV10-2	few	TRBD1	TGCGCCAGCAGTGAGTCGGCAGGGGGAGACGAGCAGTACTTC	CASSESAGGDEQYF
TRBJ2-1	TRBV5-1	many	TRBD2	TGCGCCAGCAGCCCCGGACTAGCGGGAGAATATAGGTCCTACAATGAGCAGTTCTTC	CASSPGLAGEYRSYNEQFF
TRBJ2-5	TRBV7-9	many	-	TGTGCCAGCAGCTTTGGGGGAGGAGAGACCCAGTACTTC	CASSFGGGETQYF
TRBJ1-5	TRBV29-1	few	TRBD1	TGCAGCGCAAGGACAGGCCGAGGGGCCCAGCATTTT	CSARTGRGAQHF
TRBJ2-1	TRBV9	-	TRBD2	TGTGCCAGCAGCCCGATAGCTAGCGGGGTTGAGGGCTCCTACAATGAGCAGTTCTTC	CASSPIASGVEGSYNEQFF
TRBJ2-3	TRBV7-6	many	-	TGTGCCAGCAGCTTAGAAGCGGGCTTAACAGATACGCAGTATTTT	CASSLEAGLTDTQYF
TRBJ1-2	TRBV27	-	-	TGTGCCAGCAGCCGGACGGTGCTCTATGGCTACACCTTC	CASSRTVLYGYTF
TRBJ2-3	TRBV7-6	few	TRBD2	TGTGCCAGCAGACTTGAACCTGGTCCTAGCGGGAGAGTAGATACGCAGTATTTT	CASRLEPGPSGRVDTQYF
TRBJ2-7	TRBV12-3/TRBV12-4	many	-	TGTGCCAGCAGTTTCTACTCCTACGAGCAGTACTTC	CASSFYSYEQYF
TRBJ2-1	TRBV4-2	-	TRBD2	TGTGCCAGCAGCCAAGTTTCCAGCGGGAGGTTTGGGGATGAGCAGTTCTTC	CASSQVSSGRFGDEQFF
TRBJ2-5	TRBV7-9	-	-	TGTGCCAGCAGCACGGGACCCCTCGATTTTGAGACCCAGTACTTC	CASSTGPLDFETQYF
TRBJ2-1	TRBV6-1	many	-	TGTGCCAGCAGTCGACTACCCGATACAGATAATGAGCAGTTCTTC	CASSRLPDTDNEQFF